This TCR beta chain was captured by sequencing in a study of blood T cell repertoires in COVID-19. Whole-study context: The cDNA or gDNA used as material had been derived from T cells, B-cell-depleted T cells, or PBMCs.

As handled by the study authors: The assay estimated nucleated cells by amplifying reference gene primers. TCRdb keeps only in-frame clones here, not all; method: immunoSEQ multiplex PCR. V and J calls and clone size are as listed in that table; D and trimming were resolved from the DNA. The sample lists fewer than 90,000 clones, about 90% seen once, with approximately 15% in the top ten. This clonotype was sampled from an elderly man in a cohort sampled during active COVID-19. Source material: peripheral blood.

The CDR3 region is CASTLGFTDTQYF. The CDR3 DNA follows: TGTGCCAGCACCCTAGGCTTCACAGATACGCAGTATTTT. The V gene is TRBV12-3 or TRBV12-4, the J gene TRBJ2-3; D is unclear. V lost 7 bases to trimming and J lost 2 bases, with 10 bases between them. This CDR3 contains 13 residues.